The present TCR beta chain was sequenced within a study of siplizumab effects on memory and regulatory T cells. Study outcomes and limitations: The mean Treg-derived percentage of mappable alloreactive CD4+ clones was about 71% with siplizumab compared with 25% to 30% in controls. Unstimulated subsets accounted for the mapping of only a minor share of the clones that were alloreactive. The alloresponse seemed to draw substantially on naive T cells, which appeared more diverse than memory cells. Proliferating siplizumab-culture Tregs lacked confirmation of suppressive function.

Note on this clone: Its specificity is unknown.

The CDR3 has 16 amino acids. Germline CDR1 and CDR2: KGHSH and LQKENI. The V end lost 0 bases, the J end lost 5 bases, and 13 bases lay between the germline ends. Produced via immunoSEQ multiplex PCR; TCRdb's table is partial and in-frame only. The sample lists over 100,000 clones, over 90% seen once, with about 0.62% in the top ten. The sequence came from a human donor in good health. The rearrangement joins TRBV18 to TRBJ2-2; TRBD1 might be the D (6 bases). Material: Tregs sorted from blood. CDR3 sequence reads: CASSPPLQGGTGELFF. CDR3 sequence (DNA): TGTGCCAGCTCACCACCGTTACAGGGCGGAACCGGGGAGCTGTTTTTT. The whole variable domain, filled in from reference TRBV18 and TRBJ2-2, reads NAGVMQNPRHLVRRRGQEARLRCSPMKGHSHVYWYRQLPEEGLKFMVYLQKENIIDESGMPKERFSAEFPKEGPSILRIQQVVRGDSAAYFCASSPPLQGGTGELFFGEGSRLTVL.